The 12 T cell receptor beta chains in this list originate from one sample, sequenced in a study of cytomegalovirus exposure and HLA in healthy donors. In the PCR, 60 Vbeta and 13 Jbeta primers were used. The data were produced by immunoSEQ multiplex PCR, yet TCRdb's version contains in-frame clones alone and is incomplete. The data hold 90,000 to 100,000 clones, with 74% observed a single time. Source material: PBMCs. The origin of the receptors is a male donor in good health and CMV-seronegative.

The gene calls are TRBV5-1 and TRBJ2-3; 9 positions agree with TRBD2. This CDR3 contains 15 residues. The trim removed 6 bases at V and 2 bases at J, leaving 7 bases unmatched. Looked up from germline, CDR1 is SGHRS and CDR2 is YFSETQ. The CDR3 coding sequence is TGCGCCAGCATCGGTCTAGCGGGAACCACAGATACGCAGTATTTT. Its protein is CASIGLAGTTDTQYF.

This clone turned up a few times. V gene TRBV30 combines with J gene TRBJ1-2, with TRBD1 as a possible D gene (6 bases). The germline V and J ends were trimmed by 0 bases and 3 bases, with 11 bases remaining between them. Germline V lookup: CDR1 GTSNPN, CDR2 SVGIG (reference sequence). This CDR3 contains 14 residues. CDR3 sequence: CAWSVPQGYYGYTF. The CDR3 coding sequence is TGTGCCTGGAGTGTACCACAGGGCTACTATGGCTACACCTTC.

The chain is built from TRBV7-7 and TRBJ2-2, with D unresolved. V was pared by 1 base and J by 4 bases, with 7 bases between. CDR3 size: 14 residues. Looked up from germline, CDR1 is SSHAT and CDR2 is FNYEAQ (reference sequence). The CDR3 DNA sequence: TGTGCCAGCAGCTTAGGACATTCCACCGGGGAGCTGTTTTTT. Its protein is CASSLGHSTGELFF.

This clone was detected a few times. The V gene is TRBV6-1, the J gene TRBJ2-7; D ambiguous. With 6 bases removed from V and 7 bases from J, the gap between germline ends came to 16 bases. Per the germline V gene, CDR1 is MNHNS and CDR2 is SASEGT. The CDR3 has 13 residues. This CDR3 reads CASSVTLNGEQYF. The CDR3 nucleotides read TGTGCCAGCAGCGTGACATTAAATGGGGAGCAGTACTTC.

The chain carries TRBV28 and TRBJ1-5; weak D call: TRBD1 (5 bases). Germline CDR1 and CDR2: MDHEN and SYDVKM. The V end lost 3 bases, the J end lost 1 base, and 13 bases lay between the germline ends. The CDR3 loop spans 16 amino acids. The DNA of the CDR3 is TGTGCCAGCAGTTTTGGGCAGGGTAGCAGCAATCAGCCCCAGCATTTT. Its protein product is CASSFGQGSSNQPQHF. The full variable domain, completed using reference TRBV28 and TRBJ1-5, is DVKVTQSSRYLVKRTGEKVFLECVQDMDHENMFWYRQDPGLGLRLIYFSYDVKMKEKGDIPEGYSVSREKKERFSLILESASTNQTSMYLCASSFGQGSSNQPQHFGDGTRLSIL.

The chain recombines TRBV18 with TRBJ2-1; 9 positions match TRBD1. The CDR3 spans 16 residues. Trimming took 3 bases from V and 7 from J; bases not matched to a gene: 10. Germline V lookup: CDR1 KGHSH, CDR2 LQKENI. The CDR3 is CASSPGQGLTWNEQFF. CDR3 nucleotide sequence: TGTGCCAGCTCACCGGGACAGGGCCTCACCTGGAATGAGCAGTTCTTC.

The V call is TRBV4-3, the J call TRBJ2-7; no definite D call. Trimming shortened V by 3 bases and J by 6 bases, and 15 bases separated the two germline ends. Germline V gene sequence: CDR1 LGHNA, CDR2 YSLEER. The CDR3 sequence is 14 residues long. The DNA of the CDR3 is TGCGCCAGCAGCCAGTTGATAGGTCGGAGCGAGCAGTACTTC. Its translation is CASSQLIGRSEQYF.

V usage is TRBV11-2 and J usage is TRBJ2-4, with D hard to call. The CDR3 runs to 15 residues. The germline V gene encodes CDR1 SGHAT and CDR2 FQNNGV. Between the trimmed V and J ends, which lost 1 base and 0 bases, there was a span of 7 bases. CDR3 coding DNA: TGTGCCAGCAGCTTAGCGGTAATAGCCAAAAACATTCAGTACTTC. Translated, it gives CASSLAVIAKNIQYF.

This clone was detected a few times. The chain recombines TRBV11-2 with TRBJ1-6; the D is unclear. V dropped 1 base and J dropped 7 bases, with 11 bases sitting between them. The CDR3 contains 15 residues. Germline values: CDR1 SGHAT, CDR2 FQNNGV. The CDR3 here is CASSLGNWENSPLHF. CDR3 nucleotides: TGTGCCAGCAGCTTAGGTAACTGGGAGAATTCACCCCTCCACTTT.

The V call is TRBV27, the J call TRBJ2-1; 7 nucleotides match TRBD2. J gave up 6 bases and V 3 bases, and 14 bases lay outside the gene matches. CDR3 length: 17 residues. In germline, CDR1 is MNHEY, CDR2 SMNVEV (reference sequence). CDR3 residues: CASSLPQLSSGVNEQFF. DNA for the CDR3: TGTGCCAGCAGTTTGCCCCAGCTTTCGAGCGGGGTCAATGAGCAGTTCTTC.

This clone was observed a handful of times. The rearrangement links TRBV15 to TRBJ2-1, with TRBD2 matching over 9 bases. V trimming: 3 bases; J trimming: 6 bases; junction bases outside the gene matches: 9. This CDR3 is 16 amino acids long. Germline values: CDR1 LNHNV, CDR2 YYDKDF (reference sequence). Here the CDR3 DNA reads TGTGCCACCAGCAGTGGGGGACTAGCTCGTTCCAATGAGCAGTTCTTC. This translates into CATSSGGLARSNEQFF.

This sequence joins TRBV27 and TRBJ2-1; 7 bases map to TRBD1. The length of the CDR3 is 15 residues. The V and J ends lost 8 bases and 10 bases, in that order; junction bases with no gene match: 17. Germline CDR1 reads MNHEY; CDR2 reads SMNVEV (reference sequence). DNA for the CDR3: TGTGCCAGCCAAATTAACAGGGGTCGACCTGGCGAGCAGTTCTTC. Its translation: CASQINRGRPGEQFF.